Reported below is one TCR beta chain. This entry comes from a study of identical twins. One entry per CDR3 protein results from TCRdb running MiXCR on the 5' RACE reads. The sample has 1.5 million to 2 million distinct CDR3 sequences, 25% to 35% seen once. The V gene's germline CDR1 is LGHNA and CDR2 YNFKEQ. The CDR3 is 18 residues long. V gave up 2 bases and J gave up 4 bases, with 21 bases separating them. The gene calls are TRBV4-2 and TRBJ2-1; perhaps TRBD2 as D (6 bases). The specimen sequenced was cord blood. The receptor was isolated from a newborn girl in good health. In DNA, the CDR3 is TGTGCCAGCAGCCAAAAAAGAGGAGGTAGCGGATTGTACAATGAGCAGTTCTTC. Its translation is CASSQKRGGSGLYNEQFF.